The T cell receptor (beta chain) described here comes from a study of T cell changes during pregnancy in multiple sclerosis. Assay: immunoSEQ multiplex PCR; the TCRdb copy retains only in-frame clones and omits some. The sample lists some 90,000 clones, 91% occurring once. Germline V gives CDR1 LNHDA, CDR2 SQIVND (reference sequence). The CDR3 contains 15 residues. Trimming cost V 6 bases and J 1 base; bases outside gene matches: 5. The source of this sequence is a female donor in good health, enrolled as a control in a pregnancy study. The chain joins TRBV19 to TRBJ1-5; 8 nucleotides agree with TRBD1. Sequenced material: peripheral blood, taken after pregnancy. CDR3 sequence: CASRPDRGSNQPQHF. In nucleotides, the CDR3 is TGTGCCAGTAGACCCGACAGGGGCAGCAATCAGCCCCAGCATTTT.